This T cell receptor beta chain came from a study of T-cell memory formation after mild COVID-19. At the level of the study: Largely donor-specific TCR clusters were found.

This clonotype was detected a few times. Its target is unknown. Trimming pared 1 base from V and 7 bases from J, leaving 16 bases between. Germline CDR1 is SEHNR and CDR2 is FQNEAQ (reference sequence). The CDR3 spans 15 residues. Notes on the study in general: Pre-infection memory harbored some responding clones, suggesting cross-reactive memory joined. Among clones contracting day 15 to 85, CD4/CD8 was balanced, whereas later expanders leaned CD4+.

5'RACE with constant-segment primers built TCRalpha and TCRbeta cDNA libraries with UMIs. TCRdb reprocessed the 5' RACE reads with MiXCR, giving one entry per CDR3 protein. Of around 300,000 distinct CDR3 sequences in the sample, 13% were seen once. The sequenced sample consisted of PBMCs or a T cell subset sorted from them (not recorded which). The chain has TRBV7-9 and TRBJ1-2; D gene unclear. The receptor was isolated from a man between 18 and 29 years old who had mild COVID-19 (a few samples of this study predate the infection). Cell type and time point are not known. The CDR3 sequence: CASSLVDSYGGGYTF. Here the CDR3 DNA reads TGTGCCAGCAGCTTAGTCGACTCCTACGGTGGTGGCTACACCTTC.